The entry below gives a single T cell receptor beta chain sequence along with its context. No antigen is known for it. This CDR3 has 16 residues. Losses at the gene ends were 4 bases for V and 5 bases for J; bases not matched to a gene: 9. Germline loops: CDR1 MNHNS, CDR2 SASEGT. The source of the sample is a study of T cell responses to AZD1222 COVID-19 vaccine. Study outcomes and limitations: Samples come after the peak T cell response, not at day 14. Reports indicate that nearly half of spike-specific TCRs are directed at unmutated variant regions.

Some clones are missing from TCRdb's copy, which holds only in-frame ones; the method was immunoSEQ multiplex PCR. The sample yields about 190,000 clones, about 89% seen once. This clonotype was obtained from an adult in good health. The sample here was peripheral blood, taken on day 0 of MenACWY control vaccination. The chain joins TRBV6-1 to TRBJ2-2; 8 positions agree with TRBD1. The CDR3 is CASSALWTGLTGELFF. Written as DNA, the CDR3 is TGTGCCAGCAGTGCCCTTTGGACAGGGCTAACCGGGGAGCTGTTTTTT.